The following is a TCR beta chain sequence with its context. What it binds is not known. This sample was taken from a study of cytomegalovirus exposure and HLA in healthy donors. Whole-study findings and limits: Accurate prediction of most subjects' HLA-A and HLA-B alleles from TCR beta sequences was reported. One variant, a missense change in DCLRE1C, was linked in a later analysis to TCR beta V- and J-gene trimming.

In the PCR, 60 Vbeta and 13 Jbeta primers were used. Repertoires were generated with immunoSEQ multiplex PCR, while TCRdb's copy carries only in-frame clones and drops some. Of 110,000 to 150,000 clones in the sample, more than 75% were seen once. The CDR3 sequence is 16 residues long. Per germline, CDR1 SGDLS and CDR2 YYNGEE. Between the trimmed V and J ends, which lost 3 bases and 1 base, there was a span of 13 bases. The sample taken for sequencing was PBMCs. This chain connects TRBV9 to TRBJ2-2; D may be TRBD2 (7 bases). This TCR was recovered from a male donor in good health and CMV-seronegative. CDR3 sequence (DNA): TGTGCCAGCAGCGCAGGGGAGCGGGAGAACACCGGGGAGCTGTTTTTT. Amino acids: CASSAGERENTGELFF. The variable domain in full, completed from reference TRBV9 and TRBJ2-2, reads DSGVTQTPKHLITATGQRVTLRCSPRSGDLSVYWYQQSLDQGLQFLIQYYNGEERAKGNILERFSAQQFPDLHSELNLSSLELGDSALYFCASSAGERENTGELFFGEGSRLTVL.